These 20 T cell receptor beta chains originate from one sample sequenced in a study of siplizumab effects on memory and regulatory T cells. Produced via immunoSEQ multiplex PCR; TCRdb's table is partial and in-frame only. Of some 100,000 clones in the sample, 90% to 95% are singletons; the top ten hold around 0.73%. Sequenced material: Tregs sorted from blood. These receptor sequences come from a human donor in good health.

This chain links TRBV5-4 with TRBJ1-4, with D perhaps TRBD1 (6 bases). V was clipped by 5 bases and J by 5 bases, with 16 bases between them. CDR1 SGHNT and CDR2 YYREEE come from the germline V gene (reference sequence). The CDR3 extends over 15 amino acids. The CDR3 loop reads CASSGGGSTNEKLFF. The CDR3 region has the DNA TGTGCCAGCAGTGGGGGCGGCTCGACCAATGAAAAACTGTTTTTT.

There are a few counts of this clone. The chain employs TRBV11-2 and TRBJ2-1; 10 positions agree with TRBD2. This CDR3 has 16 amino acids. From germline, CDR1 is SGHAT and CDR2 FQNNGV. The V and J ends lost 3 bases and 0 bases, in that order; junction bases with no gene match: 2. CDR3 coding DNA: TGTGCCAGCAGCTTTACTAGCGGGATCTCCTACAATGAGCAGTTCTTC. Residues: CASSFTSGISYNEQFF. The variable domain in full, completed from reference TRBV11-2 and TRBJ2-1, reads EAGVAQSPRYKIIEKRQSVAFWCNPISGHATLYWYQQILGQGPKLLIQFQNNGVVDDSQLPKDRFSAERLKGVDSTLKIQPAKLEDSAVYLCASSFTSGISYNEQFFGPGTRLTVL.

V usage is TRBV4-2 and J usage is TRBJ2-1, with 12 positions matching TRBD2. CDR1 and CDR2 from the germline V gene are LGHNA and YNFKEQ. This CDR3 comprises 18 residues. With V trimmed by 1 base and J by 4 bases, 8 bases remained unmatched. CDR3: CASSQVSSGRAVYNEQFF. CDR3 nucleotides: TGTGCCAGCAGCCAAGTTTCTAGCGGGAGGGCAGTGTACAATGAGCAGTTCTTC.

The rearrangement uses TRBV5-1 and TRBJ1-1, with a weak D call TRBD1 (5 bases). Germline lookup yields CDR1 SGHRS and CDR2 YFSETQ. V lost 3 bases and J lost 0, with 12 bases in between. The length of the CDR3 is 15 residues. Written as DNA, the CDR3 is TGCGCCAGCAGCTCGCCCGGACATTTGAACACTGAAGCTTTCTTT. Protein product: CASSSPGHLNTEAFF.

The genes are TRBV7-9 and TRBJ2-5, with D maybe TRBD1 (7 bases). This CDR3 comprises 15 residues. CDR1 is SEHNR and CDR2 is FQNEAQ in the germline V gene (reference sequence). V lost 0 bases to trimming and J lost 5 bases, with 13 bases between them. Here the CDR3 DNA reads TGTGCCAGCAGCTTAGCGTCAGGGGGGACGGAGACCCAGTACTTC. Its protein product is CASSLASGGTETQYF.

The gene calls are TRBV30 and TRBJ2-7; a weak D match, TRBD2 (7 bases). The CDR3 totals 15 residues. The germline gives CDR1 GTSNPN, CDR2 SVGIG (reference sequence). V gave up 4 bases and J gave up 7 bases, with 23 bases separating them. CDR3 coding DNA: TGTGCCTGGAACGCGGCTGGCGGGAGAGGGGGAGAGCAGTACTTC. It codes for CAWNAAGGRGGEQYF.

CDR3 loop: CASSLTGLAGFGELFF. CDR3 nucleotides: TGCGCCAGCAGCTTGACCGGACTAGCGGGATTTGGGGAGCTGTTTTTT. This chain connects TRBV5-1 to TRBJ2-2; 12 bases fit TRBD2. J lost 8 bases, V lost 1 base, and 6 bases had no gene match. Germline loops: CDR1 SGHRS, CDR2 YFSETQ. This CDR3 region has 16 residues.

V gene TRBV5-1 combines with J gene TRBJ1-5; D ambiguous. Germline V gene data show CDR1 as SGHRS and CDR2 as YFSETQ. This CDR3 has 15 residues. Trimming left V 0 bases short and J 7 bases short, with 14 bases between. The CDR3 reads CASSLEPSLGQPQHF. The CDR3 coding sequence is TGCGCCAGCAGCTTGGAACCGTCCTTGGGGCAGCCCCAGCATTTT.

CDR3 amino acids: CASSPWAQVYEQFF. The CDR3, as DNA: TGTGCCAGCAGTCCATGGGCCCAGGTGTATGAGCAGTTCTTC. V gene TRBV28 combines with J gene TRBJ2-1; no clear D. V dropped 5 bases and J dropped 8 bases, with 16 bases sitting between them. From germline, CDR1 is MDHEN and CDR2 SYDVKM. CDR3 length: 14 amino acids.

The gene calls are TRBV7-2 and TRBJ2-1; D gene uncertain. Deletions cut 5 bases from V and 8 bases from J, with 7 bases between. The CDR3 is 11 residues long. Germline-derived CDR1 and CDR2 are SGHTA and FQGNSA. This CDR3 reads CASSRTYEQFF. CDR3 DNA: TGTGCCAGCAGCAGGACGTATGAGCAGTTCTTC.

This clone was seen just once. This chain joins TRBV10-3 and TRBJ2-5; the D is unclear. Germline CDR1 reads ENHRY; CDR2 reads SYGVKD. The V end lost 0 bases, the J end lost 2 bases, and 7 bases lay between the germline ends. The CDR3 sequence is 14 residues long. The CDR3: CAISESEYQETQYF. DNA for the CDR3: TGTGCCATCAGTGAGTCGGAGTATCAAGAGACCCAGTACTTC.

J is TRBJ2-6 and V is TRBV7-3; D might be TRBD1 or TRBD2, each matching 5 bases. CDR3 length: 16 residues. CDR1 is SGHTA and CDR2 is FQGTGA in the germline V gene. V gave up 2 bases and J gave up 3 bases, with 11 bases separating them. The CDR3 sequence is CASSLLGAGGANVLTF. The CDR3 DNA follows: TGTGCCAGCAGCTTACTCGGGGCAGGTGGGGCCAACGTCCTGACTTTC.

This chain links TRBV5-5 with TRBJ2-2; possibly TRBD1 for D (5 bases). Per the germline V gene, CDR1 is SGHKS and CDR2 is YYEKEE (reference sequence). V lost 2 bases and J 5 bases, leaving 10 bases between the germline ends. The CDR3 is 14 residues long. This CDR3 reads CASSLKPGTGELFF. CDR3 nucleotide sequence: TGTGCCAGCAGCTTAAAACCAGGGACCGGGGAGCTGTTTTTT.

This clone occurred many times. The V gene is TRBV7-8, the J gene TRBJ2-7, with D unclear. With 1 base removed from V and 4 bases from J, the gap between germline ends came to 11 bases. Germline loops: CDR1 SGHVS, CDR2 FQNEAQ. The length of the CDR3 is 14 residues. The CDR3 region is CASSLGHQQYEQYF. The CDR3 DNA reads as TGTGCCAGCAGCTTAGGACACCAGCAATACGAGCAGTACTTC.

This rearrangement joins TRBV4-2 to TRBJ1-1; 11 bases match TRBD1. The length of the CDR3 is 17 residues. V was pared by 0 bases and J by 10 bases, with 13 bases of the junction left unmatched. Germline CDR1 reads LGHNA; CDR2 reads YNFKEQ. DNA of the CDR3: TGTGCCAGCAGCCAAGATACGAGTTGGGGACAGGGGGTTTCAGCTTTCTTT. It specifies CASSQDTSWGQGVSAFF.

The chain carries TRBV5-1 and TRBJ2-6; D gene ambiguous. V lost 5 bases, J lost 0 bases, and 6 bases lay in between. The CDR3 totals 14 residues. Germline V CDR1 and CDR2: SGHRS, YFSETQ. The CDR3 loop reads CASRAVSGANVLTF. The CDR3 nucleotides are TGCGCCAGCAGGGCCGTCTCTGGGGCCAACGTCCTGACTTTC.

CDR3 bases: TGTGCCACCAGCAGAGATCTAAGAGGGTTTAATCAGTTCTTC. It is translated as CATSRDLRGFNQFF. The chain uses TRBV15 and TRBJ2-1; a weak D match, TRBD2 (5 bases). V dropped 0 bases and J dropped 13 bases, with 16 bases sitting between them. The CDR3 extends over 14 amino acids. Germline V gives CDR1 LNHNV, CDR2 YYDKDF (reference sequence).

The chain is built from TRBV5-1 and TRBJ2-5; D gene ambiguous. Between the trimmed V and J ends, which lost 0 bases and 7 bases, there was a span of 10 bases. This CDR3 has 13 residues. Germline V gene lookup returns CDR1 SGHRS and CDR2 YFSETQ. For the CDR3, the DNA is TGCGCCAGCAGCTTGGACGGGTTGGGGACCCAGTACTTC. Translating gives CASSLDGLGTQYF.

This clone was recorded once. The chain employs TRBV7-9 and TRBJ2-2; D perhaps matches TRBD1 (5 bases). The CDR3 consists of 15 residues. The germline gives CDR1 SEHNR, CDR2 FQNEAQ (reference sequence). Trimming stripped 6 bases from V and 5 bases from J, with 16 bases between. This chain's CDR3 is CASSKTGQRTGELFF. The CDR3 DNA reads as TGTGCCAGCAGTAAAACAGGACAAAGGACCGGGGAGCTGTTTTTT.

J is TRBJ2-5 and V is TRBV25-1; D assignment may be TRBD1 or TRBD2 (6 bases each). The V end was cut by 4 bases, the J end by 5 bases, with 11 bases between. CDR1 and CDR2 (germline): MGHDK, SYGVNS. CDR3 length: 13 amino acids. In DNA form, the CDR3 reads TGTGCCAGCAGTGGCGGGACATGGGAGACCCAGTACTTC. This codes for CASSGGTWETQYF. Variable domain in full (rest from reference TRBV25-1 and TRBJ2-5): EADIYQTPRYLVIGTGKKITLECSQTMGHDKMYWYQQDPGMELHLIHYSYGVNSTEKGDLSSESTVSRIRTEHFPLTLESARPSHTSQYLCASSGGTWETQYFGPGTRLLVL.